A selection of T cell receptor beta chains follows, all from one sample in a study of shared clonotypes between healthy human individuals. Measured with immunoSEQ multiplex PCR; TCRdb has only the in-frame clones, and not every one. The profile shows 550,000 to 800,000 clones, about 92% of them singletons. Sequenced sample: memory CD8+ T cells from PBMCs. All receptors come from a man in his late teens or twenties in good health. Some clones in this sample may be carry-over from other donors' samples. Both conserved end residues are part of each CDR3. Each record gives: clone size, D gene, CDR3 length, V gene, J gene, CDR3 protein, CDR3 DNA. A D gene is named only where the DNA matches it firmly. Some rows mark clone size as missing; the rest say once, few, many or name a class of expanded clone.

>.|.|19|TRBV7-2|TRBJ2-1
CASSPLRGPITSPYNEQFF
TGTGCCAGCAGCCCACTGCGGGGGCCGATTACGAGCCCCTACAATGAGCAGTTCTTC
>.|.|15|TRBV6-5|TRBJ2-1
CASSPRPQRLNEQFF
TGTGCCAGCAGCCCGAGGCCACAGCGCCTCAATGAGCAGTTCTTC
>.|TRBD2|21|TRBV15|TRBJ2-1
CATSRHRTGTSASYELYEQFF
TGTGCCACCAGCAGACACAGAACCGGGACTAGCGCGTCCTACGAGTTGTATGAGCAGTTCTTC
>.|.|13|TRBV6-1|TRBJ1-2
CASSPGEFYGYTF
TGTGCCAGCAGTCCCGGAGAGTTCTATGGCTACACCTTC
>.|TRBD1|15|TRBV2|TRBJ2-1
CASSELDRDYNEQFF
TGTGCCAGCAGTGAATTGGACAGGGACTACAATGAGCAGTTCTTC
>.|.|13|TRBV6-1|TRBJ2-7
CASSEGSSYEQYF
TGTGCCAGCAGTGAGGGCAGCTCCTACGAGCAGTACTTC
>.|TRBD2|15|TRBV27|TRBJ2-5
CASSPQRETQETQYF
TGTGCCAGCAGTCCGCAGCGGGAGACCCAAGAGACCCAGTACTTC
>.|TRBD1|16|TRBV9|TRBJ2-7
CASSEHPGQGAGEQYF
TGTGCCAGCAGCGAGCACCCGGGACAGGGGGCCGGTGAGCAGTACTTC
>few|.|13|TRBV5-6|TRBJ1-1
CASSLAGGSGAFF
TGTGCCAGCAGCTTGGCGGGGGGTAGCGGAGCTTTCTTT
>.|.|14|TRBV19|TRBJ2-1
CASSRGEPFNEQFF
TGTGCCAGTAGTAGGGGGGAACCATTTAATGAGCAGTTCTTC
>.|.|14|TRBV7-6|TRBJ2-3
CASSLRDPTDTQYF
TGTGCCAGCAGCTTACGAGACCCCACAGATACGCAGTATTTT
>.|.|16|TRBV7-3|TRBJ2-3
CASSSGLAGSGDTQYF
TGTGCCAGCAGCTCCGGACTGGCGGGGAGCGGGGATACGCAGTATTTT
>.|.|15|TRBV27|TRBJ2-3
CASSPGRGRADTQYF
TGTGCCAGCAGCCCGGGACGGGGCAGAGCAGATACGCAGTATTTT
>few|TRBD2|17|TRBV13|TRBJ2-1
CASSLAGLAGGYNEQFF
TGTGCCAGCAGCTTGGCTGGATTAGCGGGAGGTTACAATGAGCAGTTCTTC
>once|TRBD1|15|TRBV7-9|TRBJ2-7
CASSKAGGPLYEQYF
TGTGCCAGCAGCAAGGCAGGGGGTCCCCTCTACGAGCAGTACTTC
>.|.|15|TRBV6-1|TRBJ2-7
CASSERAGRPYEQYF
TGTGCCAGCAGTGAGAGGGCAGGGCGCCCCTACGAGCAGTACTTC
>.|.|13|TRBV7-2|TRBJ2-1
CASSFTRVNEQFF
TGTGCCAGCAGCTTCACAAGGGTCAATGAGCAGTTCTTC
>.|.|15|TRBV6-5|TRBJ2-7
CASSYSAGVGYEQYF
TGTGCCAGCAGTTACTCGGCAGGGGTAGGCTACGAGCAGTACTTC
>.|TRBD1|17|TRBV14|TRBJ2-7
CASSQDKAGDSSYEQYF
TGTGCCAGCAGCCAAGATAAGGCAGGGGACAGCTCCTACGAGCAGTACTTC
>.|.|16|TRBV11-3|TRBJ2-2
CASSPLRGPNTGELFF
TGTGCCAGCAGCCCGCTCCGGGGACCGAACACCGGGGAGCTGTTTTTT
>.|TRBD2|18|TRBV7-8|TRBJ2-3
CASSRGLAGGDLGDTQYF
TGTGCCAGCAGCCGGGGACTAGCGGGAGGGGATTTAGGAGATACGCAGTATTTT
>.|TRBD2|17|TRBV2|TRBJ2-3
CASGRGELAGGQDTQYF
TGTGCCAGCGGACGGGGAGAGCTAGCGGGGGGCCAAGATACGCAGTATTTT
>.|TRBD2|15|TRBV2|TRBJ2-3
CASRETSGRTDTQYF
TGTGCCAGCAGAGAGACTAGCGGACGCACAGATACGCAGTATTTT
>.|.|14|TRBV9|TRBJ2-1
CASSSRPGTHEQFF
TGTGCCAGCAGCTCCAGGCCCGGGACCCATGAGCAGTTCTTC
>few|.|16|TRBV6-1|TRBJ1-5
CASSEVSGKRGQPQHF
TGTGCCAGCAGTGAAGTCTCAGGGAAGAGGGGTCAGCCCCAGCATTTT
>once|TRBD1|17|TRBV7-2|TRBJ2-7
CASSLSGRLRTGYEQYF
TGTGCCAGCAGCTTATCGGGGCGATTGCGGACAGGCTACGAGCAGTACTTC
>.|TRBD1|14|TRBV4-3|TRBJ1-1
CASSRLTGGTEAFF
TGCGCCAGCAGCCGCCTAACAGGGGGCACTGAAGCTTTCTTT
>.|.|13|TRBV30|TRBJ1-1
CAWSVSVGTEAFF
TGTGCCTGGAGTGTATCGGTAGGCACTGAAGCTTTCTTT
>few|.|15|TRBV28|TRBJ2-1
CASSLYDSSYNEQFF
TGTGCCAGCAGTTTATACGACAGTTCCTACAATGAGCAGTTCTTC
>.|.|16|TRBV7-6|TRBJ2-5
CASSPRGVGSGATQYF
TGTGCCAGCAGCCCAAGGGGCGTAGGGTCCGGGGCGACCCAGTACTTC
>once|TRBD2|16|TRBV5-4|TRBJ2-3
CASSPRGLASTDTQYF
TGTGCCAGCAGCCCCCGGGGACTAGCGAGCACAGATACGCAGTATTTT
>.|.|13|TRBV5-8|TRBJ1-1
CASSLGGGTEAFF
TGTGCCAGCAGCTTGGGGGGGGGCACTGAAGCTTTCTTT
>.|TRBD2|19|TRBV5-1|TRBJ2-5
CASSSNIGLAGRNQETQYF
TGCGCCAGCAGCTCTAACATCGGACTAGCGGGCCGAAATCAAGAGACCCAGTACTTC
>.|.|15|TRBV10-3|TRBJ2-3
CASRDSQEPGDTQYF
TGTGCCAGCAGGGACTCCCAAGAGCCCGGAGATACGCAGTATTTT
>.|TRBD2|16|TRBV5-4|TRBJ2-3
CASSGWDTGRGDTQYF
TGTGCCAGCAGCGGGTGGGATACGGGGAGGGGAGATACGCAGTATTTT
>.|TRBD1|18|TRBV15|TRBJ2-6
CATSRRQGAFSGANVLTF
TGTGCCACCAGCAGGAGACAGGGGGCCTTCTCTGGGGCCAACGTCCTGACTTTC
>.|TRBD1|15|TRBV28|TRBJ1-2
CASIDRGLANYGYTF
TGTGCCAGCATAGACAGGGGGCTGGCTAACTATGGCTACACCTTC
>.|TRBD2|14|TRBV9|TRBJ2-7
CASSGGSGRVEQYF
TGTGCCAGCAGCGGTGGTAGCGGGAGAGTCGAGCAGTACTTC
>.|.|15|TRBV4-2|TRBJ1-5
CASSQEANSNQPQHF
TGTGCCAGCAGCCAAGAGGCAAATAGCAATCAGCCCCAGCATTTT
>.|.|13|TRBV28|TRBJ1-5
CASSPYSNQPQHF
TGTGCCAGCAGCCCATACAGCAATCAGCCCCAGCATTTT
>.|.|13|TRBV5-6|TRBJ2-1
CASTQSWDNEQFF
TGTGCCAGCACCCAAAGCTGGGACAATGAGCAGTTCTTC
>.|TRBD2|16|TRBV7-9|TRBJ2-5
CASSPRASGYQETQYF
TGTGCCAGCAGCCCGAGGGCTAGCGGGTACCAAGAGACCCAGTACTTC
>.|TRBD2|17|TRBV5-1|TRBJ2-2
CASSLSLAGENTGELFF
TGCGCCAGCAGCTTGAGTCTAGCGGGAGAAAACACCGGGGAGCTGTTTTTT
>.|TRBD1|16|TRBV27|TRBJ2-1
CASSLGWTGGLDEQFF
TGTGCCAGCAGTTTAGGCTGGACAGGGGGCCTGGATGAGCAGTTCTTC
>.|.|13|TRBV7-6|TRBJ2-7
CASSLGLDDEQYF
TGTGCCAGCAGCTTAGGGCTAGATGACGAGCAGTACTTC
>.|.|18|TRBV7-9|TRBJ1-4
CASSPTYMGGVPNEKLFF
TGTGCCAGCAGCCCTACCTATATGGGGGGCGTCCCAAATGAAAAACTGTTTTTT
>few|.|13|TRBV9|TRBJ1-1
CASSVATGTEAFF
TGTGCCAGCAGCGTAGCTACAGGGACTGAAGCTTTCTTT
>.|.|12|TRBV30|TRBJ1-1
CAWSVSVTEAFF
TGTGCCTGGAGTGTATCCGTAACTGAAGCTTTCTTT
>.|TRBD1|17|TRBV28|TRBJ1-6
CASSSNRGMRGNSPLHF
TGTGCCAGCAGTTCGAACAGGGGGATGAGGGGTAATTCACCCCTCCACTTT
>.|.|14|TRBV19|TRBJ1-5
CASSIDLEVQPQHF
TGTGCCAGTAGTATAGATTTGGAGGTTCAGCCCCAGCATTTT
>.|TRBD1|16|TRBV14|TRBJ1-1
CASSKHRGRLDTEAFF
TGTGCCAGCAGCAAACACAGGGGGCGCCTGGACACTGAAGCTTTCTTT
>.|TRBD1|15|TRBV9|TRBJ1-2
CASSAGTANNYGYTF
TGTGCCAGCAGCGCCGGGACAGCGAACAACTATGGCTACACCTTC
>.|.|14|TRBV7-9|TRBJ2-2
CASSLNGRTGELFF
TGTGCCAGCAGCTTAAACGGTCGCACCGGGGAGCTGTTTTTT
>few|.|16|TRBV4-1|TRBJ1-5
CASSRIMAGWYQPQHF
TGCGCCAGCAGCCGGATCATGGCAGGGTGGTATCAGCCCCAGCATTTT
>few|TRBD2|14|TRBV7-9|TRBJ2-7
CASSLAGPAYEQYF
TGTGCCAGCAGCCTAGCGGGTCCCGCCTACGAGCAGTACTTC